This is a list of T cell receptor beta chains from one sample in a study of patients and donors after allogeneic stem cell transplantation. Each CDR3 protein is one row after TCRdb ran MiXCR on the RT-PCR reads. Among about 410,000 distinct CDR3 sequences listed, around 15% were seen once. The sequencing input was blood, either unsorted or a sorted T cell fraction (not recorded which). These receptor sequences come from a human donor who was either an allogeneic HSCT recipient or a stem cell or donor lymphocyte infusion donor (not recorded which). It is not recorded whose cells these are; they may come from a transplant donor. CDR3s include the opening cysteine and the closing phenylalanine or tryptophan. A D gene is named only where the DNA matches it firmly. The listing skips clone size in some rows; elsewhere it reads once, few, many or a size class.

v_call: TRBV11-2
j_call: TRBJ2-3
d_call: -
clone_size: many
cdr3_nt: TGTGCCAGCAGCTTAATCCCCAGAAGCACAGATACGCAGTATTTT
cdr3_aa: CASSLIPRSTDTQYF

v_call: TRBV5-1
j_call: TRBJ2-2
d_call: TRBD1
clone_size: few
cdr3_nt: TGCGCCAGCAGCATCCGGACAGGGGGAACCGGGGAGCTGTTTTTT
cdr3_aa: CASSIRTGGTGELFF

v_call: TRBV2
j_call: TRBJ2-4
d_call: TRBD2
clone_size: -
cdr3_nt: TGTGCCAGCAGTGAAAGATGGCTAGCGGGGGATACAAACATTCAGTACTTC
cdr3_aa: CASSERWLAGDTNIQYF

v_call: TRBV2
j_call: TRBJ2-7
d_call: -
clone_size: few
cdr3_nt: TGTGCCAGCAGTGAAAGCAGCGGTCCCTCCTACGAGCAGTACTTC
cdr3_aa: CASSESSGPSYEQYF

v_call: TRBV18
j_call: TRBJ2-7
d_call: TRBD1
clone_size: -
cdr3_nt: TGTGCCAGCTCACCCCGGGACAGGGTTACCGAGCAGTACTTC
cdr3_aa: CASSPRDRVTEQYF

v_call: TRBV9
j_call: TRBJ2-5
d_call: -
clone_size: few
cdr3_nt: TGTGCCAGCAGCGTAGCTACCGGGGTCCAAGAGACCCAGTACTTC
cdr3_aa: CASSVATGVQETQYF

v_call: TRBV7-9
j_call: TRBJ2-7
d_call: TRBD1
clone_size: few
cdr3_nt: TGTGCCAGCAGCTTTAGAGTGGGGACAGGTAGTAGAGAGCAGTACTTC
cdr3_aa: CASSFRVGTGSREQYF

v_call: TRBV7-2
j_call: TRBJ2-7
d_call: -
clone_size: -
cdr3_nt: TGTGCCAGCAGCCTTATCTCAGGGATCTACGAGCAGTACTTC
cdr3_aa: CASSLISGIYEQYF

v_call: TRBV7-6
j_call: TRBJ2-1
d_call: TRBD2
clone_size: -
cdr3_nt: TGTGCCAGCAGCTTAGCCCCCCCAACGTCGGGGGGAAACAATGAGCAGTTCTTC
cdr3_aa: CASSLAPPTSGGNNEQFF

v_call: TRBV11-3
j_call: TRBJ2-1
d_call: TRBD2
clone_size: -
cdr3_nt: TGTGCCAGCAGCATTAGCGGGAGGGCCGGGAATGAGCAGTTCTTC
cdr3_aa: CASSISGRAGNEQFF

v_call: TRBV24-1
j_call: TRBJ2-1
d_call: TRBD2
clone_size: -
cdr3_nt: TGTGCCAGCAGTGATAGCGGGAGGGAGCAGTTCTTC
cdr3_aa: CASSDSGREQFF

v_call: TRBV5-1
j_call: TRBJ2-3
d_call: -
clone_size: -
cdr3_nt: TGCGCCAGCAGCTTGGAGCAGAGTAGCACAGATACGCAGTATTTT
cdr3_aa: CASSLEQSSTDTQYF

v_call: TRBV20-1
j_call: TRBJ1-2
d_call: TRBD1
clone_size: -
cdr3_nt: TGCAGTGTTCGGACAGGGGGCTCGGTTGGCTACACCTTC
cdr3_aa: CSVRTGGSVGYTF

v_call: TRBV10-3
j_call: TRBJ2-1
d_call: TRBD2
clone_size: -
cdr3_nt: TGTGCCATCAGTGACCCTGCTTTAGCGGGGGTTCTCTACAATGAGCAGTTCTTC
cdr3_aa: CAISDPALAGVLYNEQFF

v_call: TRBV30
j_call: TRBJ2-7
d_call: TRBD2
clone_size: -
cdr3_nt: TGTGCCTGGAGGGTGACTAGCGGGGGACCGTACGAGCAGTACTTC
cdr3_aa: CAWRVTSGGPYEQYF

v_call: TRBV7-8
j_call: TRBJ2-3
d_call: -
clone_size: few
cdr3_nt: TGTGCCAGCAGCTTTCCGGTGGGGGGCGGGGGCACAGATACGCAGTATTTT
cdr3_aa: CASSFPVGGGGTDTQYF

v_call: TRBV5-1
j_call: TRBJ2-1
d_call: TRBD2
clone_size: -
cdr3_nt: TGCGCCAGCAGCTCGGGACTAGCGGGAGAGCATGAGCAGTTCTTC
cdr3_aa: CASSSGLAGEHEQFF

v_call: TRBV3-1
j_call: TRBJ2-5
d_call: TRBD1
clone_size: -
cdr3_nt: TGTGCCAGCAGTCAGAATCTCGGACAGGGGCAAGAGACCCAGTACTTC
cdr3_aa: CASSQNLGQGQETQYF

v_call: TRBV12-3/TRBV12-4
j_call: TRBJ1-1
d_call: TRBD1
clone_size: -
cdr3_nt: TGTGCCAGCAGTCCTCCGGGACAGGGGGCAACTGAAGCTTTCTTT
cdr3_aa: CASSPPGQGATEAFF

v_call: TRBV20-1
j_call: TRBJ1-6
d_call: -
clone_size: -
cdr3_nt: TGCAGTGCTAGAGAGCAGGGGACGAGTTCACCCCTCCACTTT
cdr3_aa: CSAREQGTSSPLHF

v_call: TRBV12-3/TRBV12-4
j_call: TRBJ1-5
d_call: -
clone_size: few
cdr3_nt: TGTGCCAGCAGCCTGCAGGGTGCGCATCAGCCCCAGCATTTT
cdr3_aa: CASSLQGAHQPQHF

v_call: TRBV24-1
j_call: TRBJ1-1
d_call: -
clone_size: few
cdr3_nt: TGTGCCACCAGTGATTCCCATAGCCTCACTGAAGCTTTCTTT
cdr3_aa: CATSDSHSLTEAFF

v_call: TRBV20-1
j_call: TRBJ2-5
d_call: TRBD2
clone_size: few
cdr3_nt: TGCAGTGCTCCAGACTCTAGCGGGAGTGCGGAGACCCAGTACTTC
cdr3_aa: CSAPDSSGSAETQYF

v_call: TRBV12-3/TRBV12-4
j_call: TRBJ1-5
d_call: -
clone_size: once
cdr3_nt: TGTGCCAGCAGCCTAGGGACTGCCCTCCCGCCCCAGCATTTT
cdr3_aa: CASSLGTALPPQHF

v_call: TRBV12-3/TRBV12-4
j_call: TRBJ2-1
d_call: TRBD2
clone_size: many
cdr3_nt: TGTGCCAGCAGTTTGACTAGCGGCCCCAATGAGCAGTTCTTC
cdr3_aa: CASSLTSGPNEQFF

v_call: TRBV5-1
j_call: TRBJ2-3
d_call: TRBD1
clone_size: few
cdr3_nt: TGCGCCAGCAGCTTGGAGGTGGGGACAGGGTCAGATACGCAGTATTTT
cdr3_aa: CASSLEVGTGSDTQYF

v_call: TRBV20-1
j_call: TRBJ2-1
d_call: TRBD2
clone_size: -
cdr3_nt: TGCAGTGCTAGACCCCGGGGACTATACTACAATGAGCAGTTCTTC
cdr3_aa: CSARPRGLYYNEQFF

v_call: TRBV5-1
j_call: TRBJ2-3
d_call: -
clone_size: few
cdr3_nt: TGCGCCAGCTCACAACAGGGATCCGGAGATACGCAGTATTTT
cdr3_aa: CASSQQGSGDTQYF

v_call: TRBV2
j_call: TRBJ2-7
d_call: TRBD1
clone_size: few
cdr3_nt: TGTGCCAGCCTTGGACAGGGCCAATACGAGCAGTACTTC
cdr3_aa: CASLGQGQYEQYF

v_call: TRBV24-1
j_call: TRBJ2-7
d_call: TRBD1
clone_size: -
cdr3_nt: TGTGCCACCAGTGATTCGGGACAGGGTAGAATCCACGAGCAGTACTTC
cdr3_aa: CATSDSGQGRIHEQYF

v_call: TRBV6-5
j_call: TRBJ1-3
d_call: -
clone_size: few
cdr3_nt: TGTGCCAGCAGTTATAAGGTCGTGGGGAACACCATATATTTT
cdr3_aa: CASSYKVVGNTIYF

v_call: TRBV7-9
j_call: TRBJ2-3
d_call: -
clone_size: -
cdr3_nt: TGTGCCAGCAGCTTATTCCGCGGGGTGGGAGATACGCAGTATTTT
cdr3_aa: CASSLFRGVGDTQYF

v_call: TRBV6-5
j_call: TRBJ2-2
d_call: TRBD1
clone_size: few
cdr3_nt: TGTGCCAGCAGTTACAGGGACAGGGGGCGCTCCGCCGGGGAGCTGTTTTTT
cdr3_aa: CASSYRDRGRSAGELFF

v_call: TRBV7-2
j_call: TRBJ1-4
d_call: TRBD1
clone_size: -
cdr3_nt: TGTGCCAGCACTCTAGACAGGGGTGAAAAACTGTTTTTT
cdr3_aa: CASTLDRGEKLFF

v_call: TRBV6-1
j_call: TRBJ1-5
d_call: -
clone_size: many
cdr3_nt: TGTGCCAGCAGTCCCCGGGACCCGACTCAGCCCCAGCATTTT
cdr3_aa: CASSPRDPTQPQHF

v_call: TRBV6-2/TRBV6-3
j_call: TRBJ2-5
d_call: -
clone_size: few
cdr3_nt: TGTGCCAGCATGGCAGGGCCCCATCACCGGACCCAGTACTTC
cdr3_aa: CASMAGPHHRTQYF

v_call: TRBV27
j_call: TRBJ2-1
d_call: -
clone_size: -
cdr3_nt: TGTGCCAGCAAAGTGAGCCTTAGCTCCTACAATGAGCAGTTCTTC
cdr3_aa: CASKVSLSSYNEQFF

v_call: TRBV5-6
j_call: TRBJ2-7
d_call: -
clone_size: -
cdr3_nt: TGTGCCAGCAGCTTTGTCGGTAGAAACCCCTACGAGCAGTACTTC
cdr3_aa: CASSFVGRNPYEQYF

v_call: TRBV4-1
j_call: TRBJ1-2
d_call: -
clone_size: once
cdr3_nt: TGCGCCAGCAGCCAAGATCGCGGGGAACGCGGCTACACCTTC
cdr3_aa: CASSQDRGERGYTF

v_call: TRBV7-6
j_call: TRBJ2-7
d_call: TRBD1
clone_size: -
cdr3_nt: TGTGCCAGCAGCCTCCAGGACAGGAGCTCCTACGAGCAGTACTTC
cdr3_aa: CASSLQDRSSYEQYF

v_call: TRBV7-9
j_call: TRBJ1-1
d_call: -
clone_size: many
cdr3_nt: TGTGCCAGCAGCTCTCATGGCGCTTTCTTT
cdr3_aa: CASSSHGAFF

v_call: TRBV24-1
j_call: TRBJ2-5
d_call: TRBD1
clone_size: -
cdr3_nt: TGTGCCACCAGTGACTATGGGACAGCCAGTCAAGAGACCCAGTACTTC
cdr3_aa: CATSDYGTASQETQYF

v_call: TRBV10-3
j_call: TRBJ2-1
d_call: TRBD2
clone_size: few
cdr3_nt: TGTGCCATCAGTGAGAGAATGGGACTAGCGGGAGGCAACTCCTACAATGAGCAGTTCTTC
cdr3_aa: CAISERMGLAGGNSYNEQFF

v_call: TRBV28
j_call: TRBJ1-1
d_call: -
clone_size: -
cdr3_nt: TGTGCCAGCAGTTTTGTGTGGGGCTCCCTTAGATTGGAAGCTTTCTTT
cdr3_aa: CASSFVWGSLRLEAFF

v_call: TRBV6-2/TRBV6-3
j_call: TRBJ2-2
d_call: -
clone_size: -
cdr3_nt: TGTGCCGCCAGCAGGGGGGGCACAGGGCCCCCCGGGGAGCTGTTTTTT
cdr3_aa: CAASRGGTGPPGELFF

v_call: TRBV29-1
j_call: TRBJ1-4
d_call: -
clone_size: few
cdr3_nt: TGCAGCGTCCCGGGACGAGGTGAAAAACTGTTTTTT
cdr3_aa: CSVPGRGEKLFF

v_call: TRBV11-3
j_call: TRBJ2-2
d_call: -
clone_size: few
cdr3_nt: TGTGCCAGCACCCTTCCATCACGGAGGGAGCTGTTTTTT
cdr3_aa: CASTLPSRRELFF

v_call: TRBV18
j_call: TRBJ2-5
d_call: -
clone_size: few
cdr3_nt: TGTGCCAGCTCACCACTGGTTAGCGAACGGGGAGAGACCCAGTACTTC
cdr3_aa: CASSPLVSERGETQYF

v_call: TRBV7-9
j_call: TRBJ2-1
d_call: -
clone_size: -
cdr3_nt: TGTGCCAGCAGCTTAATGACGCCTTTACGGGCCGATGAGCAGTTCTTC
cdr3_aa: CASSLMTPLRADEQFF

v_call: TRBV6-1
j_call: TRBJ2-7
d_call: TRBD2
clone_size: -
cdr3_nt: TGTGCCAGCAGCCCCAATGCTGGACTAGCGAGCTTCTACGAGCAGTACTTC
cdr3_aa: CASSPNAGLASFYEQYF

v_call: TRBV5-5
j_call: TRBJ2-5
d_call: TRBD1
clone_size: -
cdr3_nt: TGTGCCAGCCGAGCCGGGGACAGGGGTGAGACCCAGTACTTC
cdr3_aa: CASRAGDRGETQYF

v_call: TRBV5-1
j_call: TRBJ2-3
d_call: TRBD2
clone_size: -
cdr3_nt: TGCGCCAGCAGCTCTCAAATTAGCGACCGGGGGGGAGATACGCAGTATTTT
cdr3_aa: CASSSQISDRGGDTQYF

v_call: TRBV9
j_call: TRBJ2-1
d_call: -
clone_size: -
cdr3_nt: TGTGCCAGCAGCCCCGGGACGGATTACAATGAGCAGTTCTTC
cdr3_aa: CASSPGTDYNEQFF

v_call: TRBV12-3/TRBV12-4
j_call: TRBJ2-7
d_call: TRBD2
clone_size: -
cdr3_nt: TGTGCCAGCTCCGGGCTAGCGGGGGGGCCAGACGAGCAGTACTTC
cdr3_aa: CASSGLAGGPDEQYF

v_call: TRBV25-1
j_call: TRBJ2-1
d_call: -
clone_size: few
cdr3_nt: TGTGCCAGCAGTATTGGCCCTGAGCAGTTCTTC
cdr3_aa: CASSIGPEQFF

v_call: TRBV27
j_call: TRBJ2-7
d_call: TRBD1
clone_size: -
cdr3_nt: TGTGTCAGCAGTTTTGGGACAGGACCGTCCTACGAGCAGTACTTC
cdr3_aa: CVSSFGTGPSYEQYF

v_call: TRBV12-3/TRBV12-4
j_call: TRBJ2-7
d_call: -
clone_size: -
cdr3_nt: TGTGCCAGCAGTCCGGGGGACAGATCGAGCTCCTACGAGCAGTACTTC
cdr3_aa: CASSPGDRSSSYEQYF

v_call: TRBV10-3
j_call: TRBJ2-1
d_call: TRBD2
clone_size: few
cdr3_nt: TGTGCCATCAGTGGACCGTCACTCGGCGGGGGGTACAATGAGCAGTTCTTC
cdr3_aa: CAISGPSLGGGYNEQFF

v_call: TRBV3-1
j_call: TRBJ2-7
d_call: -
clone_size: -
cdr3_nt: TGTGCCAGCAGCCAACCCGGACAGTACGAGCAGTACTTC
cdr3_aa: CASSQPGQYEQYF